Here is one T cell receptor (beta chain) with its context. Per the original data handling: Amplification with reference gene primers provided the estimates of nucleated cell counts. Using immunoSEQ multiplex PCR, the repertoire was profiled, and TCRdb retains in-frame clones only, with some absent. That table gives V, J and clone size, and the DNA gave D and trimming. There are about 190,000 clones in the sample; roughly 84% occur only once, and 5% to 8% lies in the top ten. This entry is derived from a study of blood T cell repertoires in COVID-19. The wider study: Donors in the United States, Italy and Spain gave samples during acute or convalescent COVID-19.

Sequenced sample: peripheral blood. The TCR originated in a woman between 35 and 50 years old who had recovered from COVID-19.

This CDR3 reads CAWNNGAEQFF. CDR3 nucleotide sequence: TGTGCCTGGAACAACGGAGCTGAGCAGTTCTTC. The gene calls are TRBV30 and TRBJ2-1; no definite D call. Deletions cut 4 bases from V and 9 bases from J, with 10 bases between. Germline values: CDR1 GTSNPN, CDR2 SVGIG (reference sequence). The CDR3 loop spans 11 amino acids.